This T cell receptor beta chain is from a study of cytomegalovirus exposure and HLA in healthy donors. The PCR had 60 Vbeta and 13 Jbeta primers. TCRdb's copy holds only in-frame clones and misses some; the assay was immunoSEQ multiplex PCR. The table lists about 130,000 clones, around 80% of them singletons. This clone appeared once. The CDR3 is 16 residues long. CDR1 and CDR2 from the germline V gene are SGHAT and FQNNGV. Trimming cost V 0 bases and J 0 bases, with 10 bases left between them. The chain is built from TRBV11-2 and TRBJ2-3; D call uncertain. This TCR came from a man between 35 and 55 years old in good health and CMV-seropositive. The specimen was PBMCs. As DNA, the CDR3 is TGTGCCAGCAGCTTAGATGGGCGAGCTAGCACAGATACGCAGTATTTT. This codes for CASSLDGRASTDTQYF.